The 11 T cell receptor beta chains presented below share a single source sample, sequenced in a study of molecular identifiers for immune sequencing clone quantification (dated by TCRdb to the late 2010s). The library was built by means of PCR. The sequencing machine was a NextSeq 500. Starting from the raw public reads, TCRdb applied fastp trimming at Q25, assembled clones with MiXCR and retained in-frame beta chains. Every CDR3 protein is listed once, alongside the most common genes and DNA of its rows. For this sample the table gives under 800,000 distinct CDR3 sequences, of which about 25% were detected only once. The ten largest clones represent 0.78% of the sample. Sequencing used naive CD8+ T cells from blood, with Jurkat cell RNA spiked in. The sample's cell subset or site label, decoded: FACS-sorted CD8+CD4-CCR7+CD45RA+ naive T cells. These receptor sequences come from a human donor in good health. Some libraries in this study had Jurkat cell RNA spiked in.

This clonotype was seen many times. The rearrangement links TRBV12-3 or TRBV12-4 to TRBJ2-3, with D unresolved. Between the trimmed V and J ends, which lost 3 bases and 4 bases, there was a span of 8 bases. The CDR3 covers 13 residues. Here the CDR3 reads CASSFLSADTQYF. DNA for the CDR3: TGTGCCAGCAGTTTTCTTTCGGCAGATACGCAGTATTTT.

This chain uses TRBV15 with TRBJ2-3; 9 nucleotides line up with TRBD1. The V segment lost 0 bases and the J segment 4 bases; nucleotides outside the gene matches: 14. Germline CDR1 LNHNV, CDR2 YYDKDF (reference sequence). This CDR3 has 19 residues. Here the CDR3 reads CATSRDGVGDRVMADTQYF. The CDR3 bases are TGTGCCACCAGCAGAGACGGGGTTGGGGACAGGGTCATGGCAGATACGCAGTATTTT.

At least ten counts were recorded for this clonotype. V gene TRBV3-1 combines with J gene TRBJ1-3; D is ambiguous. CDR1 is LGHDT, CDR2 YNNKEL, per germline (reference sequence). The CDR3 contains 15 residues. V lost 7 bases and J 2 bases, leaving 15 bases between the germline ends. CDR3 sequence reads: CASTELRSTGNTIYF. CDR3 in DNA: TGTGCCAGCACGGAGCTTCGGTCAACTGGAAACACCATATATTTT.

This clonotype was detected many times. The rearrangement joins TRBV5-6 to TRBJ2-7; D unresolved. Germline CDR1 is SGHDT and CDR2 is YYEEEE. The V gene lost 0 bases and the J gene lost 2 bases, with 12 bases spanning the gap. The CDR3 is 15 amino acids. In DNA, the CDR3 is TGTGCCAGCAGCTTGGGAGGTGGACCCCCCTACGAGCAGTACTTC. Protein: CASSLGGGPPYEQYF.

In this sample, this clonotype turned up a few times. V gene TRBV11-2 combines with J gene TRBJ1-1; D gene ambiguous. V lost 1 base and J 4 bases, leaving 13 bases between the germline ends. Germline V lookup: CDR1 SGHAT, CDR2 FQNNGV. This CDR3 contains 15 residues. In nucleotides, the CDR3 is TGTGCCAGCAGCTTAGGGACCGCTGCCCGCACTGAAGCTTTCTTT. This sequence encodes CASSLGTAARTEAFF.

The chain couples TRBV7-9 to TRBJ2-3, with 11 bases matching TRBD1. The CDR3 covers 17 residues. V was clipped by 1 base and J by 5 bases; unmatched bases: 8. Germline CDR1 SEHNR, CDR2 FQNEAQ (reference sequence). In DNA form, the CDR3 reads TGTGCCAGCAGCTTAGGGGGACAGGGGGTCGACGGAGATACGCAGTATTTT. The encoded protein is CASSLGGQGVDGDTQYF.

This rearrangement joins TRBV7-7 to TRBJ2-2; perhaps TRBD2 as D (6 bases). V was clipped by 4 bases and J by 6 bases, with 12 bases between them. Germline V gene lookup returns CDR1 SSHAT and CDR2 FNYEAQ (reference sequence). This CDR3 has 14 residues. The CDR3 reads CASSSGAGPGELFF. The CDR3 nucleotides read TGTGCCAGCAGCTCCGGAGCGGGCCCCGGGGAGCTGTTTTTT.

A note on this clonotype: A junction end diverges from the germline sequence, so it may reflect a read error. This chain uses TRBV6-6 with TRBJ1-3; D is uncertain. CDR1 and CDR2 (germline): MNHNY, SVGAGI (reference sequence). The CDR3 runs to 16 residues. The CDR3 coding sequence is TGTGCCAGCAGTTACTCATTATACTCTGGTGGAAACACCATGTGTTTT. It codes for CASSYSLYSGGNTMCF.

The V and J genes are TRBV29-1 and TRBJ1-3; D is ambiguous. Trimming took 4 bases from V and 2 from J, leaving 9 bases between them. Per germline, CDR1 SQVTM and CDR2 ANQGSEA. The CDR3 length is 13 residues. This CDR3 is CSVAPATGNTIYF. The CDR3 DNA follows: TGCAGCGTTGCTCCAGCCACTGGAAACACCATATATTTT.

This clonotype has just a few counts. This chain joins TRBV24-1 and TRBJ2-1; D call uncertain. The CDR3 covers 16 residues. Germline CDR1 and CDR2: KGHDR and SFDVKD. Trimming left V 4 bases short and J 4 bases short, with 16 bases between. The CDR3 nucleotides read TGTGCCACCAGTGAGGCCGGCGAGGCCCCGTACAATGAGCAGTTCTTC. Protein sequence: CATSEAGEAPYNEQFF.

This clonotype was seen repeatedly, ten times or more. The CDR3 is CSARGVPSYEQYF. CDR3 DNA sequence: TGCAGTGCTAGGGGGGTTCCCTCCTACGAGCAGTACTTC. The chain has TRBV20-1 and TRBJ2-7; D may match TRBD1 or TRBD2 (5 bases each). Trimming stripped 3 bases from V and 0 bases from J, with 9 bases between. The CDR3 spans 13 residues. In germline, CDR1 is DFQATT, CDR2 SNEGSKA (reference sequence).